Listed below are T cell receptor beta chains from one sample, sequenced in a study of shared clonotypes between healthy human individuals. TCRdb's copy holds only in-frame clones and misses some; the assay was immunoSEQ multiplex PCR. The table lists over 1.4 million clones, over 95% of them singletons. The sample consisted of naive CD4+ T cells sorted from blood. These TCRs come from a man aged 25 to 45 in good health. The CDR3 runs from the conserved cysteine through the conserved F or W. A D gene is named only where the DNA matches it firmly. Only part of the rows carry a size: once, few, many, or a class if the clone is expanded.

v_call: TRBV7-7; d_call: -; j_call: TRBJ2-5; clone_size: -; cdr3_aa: CASSLGTLETQYF; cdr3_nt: TGTGCCAGCAGCTTGGGCACGCTAGAGACCCAGTACTTC
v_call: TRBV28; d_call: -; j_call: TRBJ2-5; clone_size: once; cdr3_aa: CASSLFQRRNTKETQYF; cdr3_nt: TGTGCCAGCAGTTTATTCCAGCGCCGCAACACTAAAGAGACCCAGTACTTC
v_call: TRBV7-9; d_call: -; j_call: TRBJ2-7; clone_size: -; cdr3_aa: CASSSRNEQYF; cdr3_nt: TGTGCCAGCAGCTCCCGTAACGAGCAGTACTTC
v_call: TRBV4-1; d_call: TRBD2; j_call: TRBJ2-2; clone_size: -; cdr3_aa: CASSQDRGGRRTGELFF; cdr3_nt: TGCGCCAGCAGCCAAGATAGGGGCGGGAGGAGGACCGGGGAGCTGTTTTTT
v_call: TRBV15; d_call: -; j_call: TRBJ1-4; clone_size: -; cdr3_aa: CATSRVWGRGSDEKLFF; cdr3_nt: TGTGCCACCAGCAGGGTATGGGGAAGAGGGAGTGATGAAAAACTGTTTTTT
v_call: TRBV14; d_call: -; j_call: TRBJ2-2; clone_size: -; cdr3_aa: CASSFVSGPMNTGELFF; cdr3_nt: TGTGCCAGCAGCTTCGTCTCGGGACCCATGAACACCGGGGAGCTGTTTTTT
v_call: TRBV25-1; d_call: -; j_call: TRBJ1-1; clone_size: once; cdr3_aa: CASSEYTKGSTEAFF; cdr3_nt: TGTGCCAGCAGTGAATATACTAAGGGATCCACTGAAGCTTTCTTT
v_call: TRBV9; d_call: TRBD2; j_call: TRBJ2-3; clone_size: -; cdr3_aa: CASSEGLAGSGTTDTQYF; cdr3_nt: TGTGCCAGCAGCGAGGGACTAGCGGGATCGGGAACCACAGATACGCAGTATTTT
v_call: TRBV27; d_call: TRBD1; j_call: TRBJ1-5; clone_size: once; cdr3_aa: CASSPRGRDRDQPQHF; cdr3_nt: TGTGCCAGCAGCCCCAGGGGGCGGGACAGGGATCAGCCCCAGCATTTT
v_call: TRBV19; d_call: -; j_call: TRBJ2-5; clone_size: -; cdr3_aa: CASSIAADRYQETQYF; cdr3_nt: TGTGCCAGTAGTATAGCGGCAGATCGGTACCAAGAGACCCAGTACTTC
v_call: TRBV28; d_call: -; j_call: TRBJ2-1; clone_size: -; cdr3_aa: CASSSVGAESYNEQFF; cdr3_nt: TGTGCCAGCAGCTCCGTAGGAGCGGAATCCTACAATGAGCAGTTCTTC
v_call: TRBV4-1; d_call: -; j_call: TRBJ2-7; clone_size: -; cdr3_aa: CASSQEIPLRTPYEQYF; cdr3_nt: TGCGCCAGCAGCCAAGAAATCCCCCTCCGCACCCCCTACGAGCAGTACTTC
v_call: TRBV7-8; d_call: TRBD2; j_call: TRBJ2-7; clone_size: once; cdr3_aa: CASSSASGAPYEQYF; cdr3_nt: TGTGCCAGCAGCTCCGCTAGCGGGGCACCCTACGAGCAGTACTTC
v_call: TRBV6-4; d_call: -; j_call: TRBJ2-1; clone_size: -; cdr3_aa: CASSDSVRVHRFF; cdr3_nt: TGTGCCAGCAGTGACTCTGTTCGGGTTCATCGGTTCTTC
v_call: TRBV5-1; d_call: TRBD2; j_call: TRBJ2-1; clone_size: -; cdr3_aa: CASSWGTSGYNEQFF; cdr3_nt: TGCGCCAGCAGCTGGGGGACTAGCGGGTACAATGAGCAGTTCTTC
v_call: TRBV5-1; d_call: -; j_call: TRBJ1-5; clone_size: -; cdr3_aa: CASSLTGTNQPQHF; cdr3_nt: TGCGCCAGCAGCTTGACCGGGACAAATCAGCCCCAGCATTTT
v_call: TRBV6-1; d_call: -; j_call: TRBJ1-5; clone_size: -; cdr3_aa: CASSELPNQPQHF; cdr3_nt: TGTGCCAGCAGTGAACTTCCAAATCAGCCCCAGCATTTT
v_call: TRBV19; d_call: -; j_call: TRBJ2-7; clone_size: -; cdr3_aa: CASSIIVGTSYEQYF; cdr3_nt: TGTGCCAGTAGTATTATTGTCGGTACTTCCTACGAGCAGTACTTC
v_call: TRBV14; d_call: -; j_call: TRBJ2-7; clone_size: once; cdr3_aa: CASSQVNGPYEQYF; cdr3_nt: TGTGCCAGCAGCCAAGTAAACGGCCCCTACGAGCAGTACTTC
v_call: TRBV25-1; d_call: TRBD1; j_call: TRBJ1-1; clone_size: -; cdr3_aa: CASSGRDRARSTEAFF; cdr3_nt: TGTGCCAGCAGTGGCCGGGACAGGGCACGGAGCACTGAAGCTTTCTTT
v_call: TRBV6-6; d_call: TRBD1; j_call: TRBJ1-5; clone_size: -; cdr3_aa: CASRSRDSNQPQHF; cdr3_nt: TGTGCCAGCAGATCCCGGGACAGTAATCAGCCCCAGCATTTT
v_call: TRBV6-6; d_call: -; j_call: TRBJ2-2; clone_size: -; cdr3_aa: CASSKPEGARAGELFF; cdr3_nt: TGTGCCAGCAGTAAACCCGAAGGGGCTCGGGCCGGGGAGCTGTTTTTT
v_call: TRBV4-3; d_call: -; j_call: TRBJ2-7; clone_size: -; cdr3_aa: CASSQAPGGRSYEQYF; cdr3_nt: TGCGCCAGCAGCCAGGCCCCGGGGGGCCGGTCCTACGAGCAGTACTTC
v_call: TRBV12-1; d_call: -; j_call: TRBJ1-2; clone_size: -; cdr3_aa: CASSFESVRTDGYTF; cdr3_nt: TGTGCCAGCAGCTTTGAATCGGTGAGGACAGATGGCTACACCTTC
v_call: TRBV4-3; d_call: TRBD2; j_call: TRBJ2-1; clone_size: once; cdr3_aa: CASSQGTSGVDEQFF; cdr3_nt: TGCGCCAGCAGCCAGGGGACTAGCGGAGTCGATGAGCAGTTCTTC
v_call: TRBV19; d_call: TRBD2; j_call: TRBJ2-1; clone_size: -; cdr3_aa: CASSFSSGIWNEQFF; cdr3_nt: TGTGCCAGTAGTTTTTCTAGCGGGATTTGGAATGAGCAGTTCTTC
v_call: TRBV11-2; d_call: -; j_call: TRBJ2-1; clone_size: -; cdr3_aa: CASSLESGWALEQFF; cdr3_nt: TGTGCCAGCAGCCTCGAGAGCGGGTGGGCACTTGAGCAGTTCTTC
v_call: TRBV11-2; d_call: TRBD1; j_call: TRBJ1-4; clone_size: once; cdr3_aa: CASSFGQGGEKLFF; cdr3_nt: TGTGCCAGCAGCTTTGGACAGGGTGGAGAAAAACTGTTTTTT
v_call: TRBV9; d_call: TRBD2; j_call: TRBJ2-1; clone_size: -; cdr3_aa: CASSPPQRLAGFNEQFF; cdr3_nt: TGTGCCAGCAGCCCTCCCCAGAGACTAGCGGGATTCAACGAGCAGTTCTTC
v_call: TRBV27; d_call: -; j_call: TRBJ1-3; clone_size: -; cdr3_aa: CASSLRAPGGNTIYF; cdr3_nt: TGTGCCAGCAGTTTAAGGGCGCCGGGCGGAAACACCATATATTTT
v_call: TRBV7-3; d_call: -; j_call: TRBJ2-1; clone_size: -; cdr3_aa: CASSLNYGNLNEQFF; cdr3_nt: TGTGCCAGCAGCTTGAACTACGGGAATTTGAATGAGCAGTTCTTC
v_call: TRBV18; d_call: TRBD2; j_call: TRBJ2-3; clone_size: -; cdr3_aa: CASSRGLAVTDTQYF; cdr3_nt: TGTGCCAGCTCACGGGGACTAGCGGTGACAGATACGCAGTATTTT
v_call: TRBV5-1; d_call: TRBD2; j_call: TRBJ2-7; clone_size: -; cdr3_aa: CASRIAGASGEQYF; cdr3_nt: TGCGCCAGCAGGATAGCGGGCGCCTCCGGAGAGCAGTACTTC
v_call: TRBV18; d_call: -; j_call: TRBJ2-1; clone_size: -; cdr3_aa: CASSPQGEQFF; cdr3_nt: TGTGCCAGCTCACCTCAGGGAGAGCAGTTCTTC
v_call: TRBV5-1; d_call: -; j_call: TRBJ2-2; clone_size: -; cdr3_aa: CASSLAPANTGELFF; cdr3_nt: TGCGCCAGCAGCTTGGCCCCAGCGAACACCGGGGAGCTGTTTTTT
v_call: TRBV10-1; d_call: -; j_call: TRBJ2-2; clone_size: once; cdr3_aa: CASSELGGGGELFF; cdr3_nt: TGCGCCAGCAGTGAGCTGGGGGGCGGCGGGGAGCTGTTTTTT
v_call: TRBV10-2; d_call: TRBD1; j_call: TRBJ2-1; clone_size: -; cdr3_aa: CASRQGASNEQFF; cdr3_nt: TGCGCCAGCCGACAGGGGGCAAGCAATGAGCAGTTCTTC
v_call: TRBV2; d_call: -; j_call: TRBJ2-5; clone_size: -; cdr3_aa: CASRTDQETQYF; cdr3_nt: TGTGCCAGCAGGACAGACCAAGAGACCCAGTACTTC
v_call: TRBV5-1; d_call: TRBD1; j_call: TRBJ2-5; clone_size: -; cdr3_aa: CASSLGGQGFETQYF; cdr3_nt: TGCGCCAGCAGCTTAGGTGGACAGGGGTTTGAGACCCAGTACTTC
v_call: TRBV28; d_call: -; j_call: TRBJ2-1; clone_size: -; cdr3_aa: CASSSSGGKYNEQFF; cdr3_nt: TGTGCCAGCAGTTCCTCGGGCGGGAAATACAATGAGCAGTTCTTC
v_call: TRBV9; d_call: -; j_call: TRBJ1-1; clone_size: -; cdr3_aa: CASSVVWDLNTEAFF; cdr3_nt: TGTGCCAGCAGCGTAGTTTGGGACCTGAACACTGAAGCTTTCTTT
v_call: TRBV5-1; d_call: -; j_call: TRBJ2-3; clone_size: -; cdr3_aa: CASSEGLEVSTDTQYF; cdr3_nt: TGCGCCAGCAGCGAAGGACTTGAAGTTAGCACAGATACGCAGTATTTT
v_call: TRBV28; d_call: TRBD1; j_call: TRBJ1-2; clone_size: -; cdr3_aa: CASSLGDRISNYGYTF; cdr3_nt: TGTGCCAGCAGTTTAGGGGACAGGATATCTAACTATGGCTACACCTTC
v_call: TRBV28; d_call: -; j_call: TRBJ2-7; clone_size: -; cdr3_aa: CASSLRRYEQYF; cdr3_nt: TGTGCCAGCAGTTTGAGGCGCTACGAGCAGTACTTC
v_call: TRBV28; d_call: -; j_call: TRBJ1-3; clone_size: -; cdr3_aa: CASLMSGSGNTIYF; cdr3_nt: TGTGCCAGCCTGATGAGTGGGTCAGGAAACACCATATATTTT
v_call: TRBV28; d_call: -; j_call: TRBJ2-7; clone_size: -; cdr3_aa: CASSTVGRTYEQYF; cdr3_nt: TGTGCCAGCAGCACCGTGGGCCGAACCTACGAGCAGTACTTC
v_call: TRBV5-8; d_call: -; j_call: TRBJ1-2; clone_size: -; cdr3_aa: CASSFSRINYGYTF; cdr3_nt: TGTGCCAGCAGCTTTTCCCGAATTAACTATGGCTACACCTTC
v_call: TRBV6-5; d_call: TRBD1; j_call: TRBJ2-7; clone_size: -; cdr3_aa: CASRYGYRGQYEQYF; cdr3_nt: TGTGCCAGCAGGTACGGGTACAGGGGGCAGTACGAGCAGTACTTC
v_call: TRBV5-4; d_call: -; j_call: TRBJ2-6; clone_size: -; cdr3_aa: CASSLGGVTPGANVLTF; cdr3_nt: TGTGCCAGCAGCTTGGGGGGGGTGACCCCTGGGGCCAACGTCCTGACTTTC
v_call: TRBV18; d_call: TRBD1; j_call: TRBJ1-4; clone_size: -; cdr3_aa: CASSYGTGDEKLFF; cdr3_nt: TGTGCCAGCTCGTACGGGACAGGGGACGAAAAACTGTTTTTT
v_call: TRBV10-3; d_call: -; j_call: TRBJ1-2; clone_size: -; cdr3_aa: CAITERIPGPLASGYTF; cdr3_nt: TGTGCCATCACCGAAAGGATCCCGGGACCGCTGGCTAGTGGCTACACCTTC
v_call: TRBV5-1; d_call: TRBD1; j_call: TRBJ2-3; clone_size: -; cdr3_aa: CASSLGQGKDTQYF; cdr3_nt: TGCGCCAGCAGCTTGGGACAGGGGAAAGATACGCAGTATTTT
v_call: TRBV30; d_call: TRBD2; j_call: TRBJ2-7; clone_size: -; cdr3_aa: CALDWGAGGRRYEQYF; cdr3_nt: TGTGCCCTAGATTGGGGAGCGGGCGGGAGGCGGTACGAGCAGTACTTC
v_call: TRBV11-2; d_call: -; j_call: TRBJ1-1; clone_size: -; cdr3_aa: CASSLDQGTTEAFF; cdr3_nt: TGTGCCAGCAGCTTAGATCAGGGGACCACTGAAGCTTTCTTT